The 17 T cell receptor beta chains below were found in one sample sequenced in a study of hypomethylating agent response in myelodysplastic syndrome. This table comes from immunoSEQ multiplex PCR, and its TCRdb copy is limited to in-frame clones, with some not included. The sample holds almost 4,500 clones, roughly 80% seen once. The source was bone marrow, collected before or after starting hypomethylating agent treatment for myelodysplastic syndrome (not recorded which). These receptors all stem from a human donor with myelodysplastic syndrome.

The gene calls are TRBV9 and TRBJ2-1, with D perhaps matching TRBD1 (7 bases). From germline, CDR1 is SGDLS and CDR2 YYNGEE. This CDR3 comprises 15 residues. V was cut by 6 bases and J by 0 bases, with 13 bases left in between. This chain's CDR3 is CASTPGGRSYNEQFF. CDR3 bases: TGTGCCAGCACCCCAGGGGGGCGCTCCTACAATGAGCAGTTCTTC.

The rearrangement links TRBV7-2 to TRBJ1-1; unclear D gene. V was pared by 5 bases and J by 1 base, with 11 bases between. The germline V gene has CDR1 SGHTA and CDR2 FQGNSA. The CDR3 length is 14 residues. The DNA of the CDR3 is TGTGCCAGCAGCCTATACGCCCCGAACACTGAAGCTTTCTTT. Amino acids: CASSLYAPNTEAFF.

The chain uses TRBV5-6 and TRBJ1-6, with D tentatively TRBD1 (6 bases). Germline V gene sequence: CDR1 SGHDT, CDR2 YYEEEE. The CDR3 is 17 residues long. V dropped 1 base and J dropped 8 bases, with 19 bases sitting between them. The CDR3 loop reads CASSLRGTLGNYSPLHF. Here the CDR3 DNA reads TGTGCCAGCAGCTTGAGGGGGACACTCGGAAACTATTCACCCCTCCACTTT. The whole variable domain, remainder taken from reference TRBV5-6 and TRBJ1-6, is DAGVTQSPTHLIKTRGQQVTLRCSPKSGHDTVSWYQQALGQGPQFIFQYYEEEERQRGNFPDRFSGHQFPNYSSELNVNALLLGDSALYLCASSLRGTLGNYSPLHFGNGTRLTVT.

V gene TRBV29-1 combines with J gene TRBJ2-1; 14 nucleotides line up with TRBD2. The CDR3 has 14 amino acids. Germline V gives CDR1 SQVTM, CDR2 ANQGSEA. V gave up 6 bases and J gave up 5 bases; unmatched junction bases: 3. The CDR3 DNA reads as TGCAGCGTGAGGGGACTAGCGGGAGACAATGAGCAGTTCTTC. Translating it yields CSVRGLAGDNEQFF.

The rearrangement joins TRBV15 to TRBJ2-3; D gene uncertain. This CDR3 has 14 residues. In germline, CDR1 is LNHNV, CDR2 YYDKDF (reference sequence). With 1 base removed from V and 1 base from J, the gap between germline ends came to 6 bases. The CDR3 spells CATSRGPGTDTQYF. The CDR3 DNA sequence: TGTGCCACCAGCAGAGGTCCCGGCACAGATACGCAGTATTTT.

This sequence joins TRBV5-1 and TRBJ2-3; 10 bases map to TRBD2. CDR3 size: 13 residues. Germline-derived CDR1 and CDR2 are SGHRS and YFSETQ. Germline trimming cut 7 bases from V and 5 bases from J; bases unmatched to any gene: 4. In DNA form, the CDR3 reads TGCGCCAGCGGGCTAGCGGGAGAAGATACGCAGTATTTT. Protein product: CASGLAGEDTQYF.

This chain uses TRBV18 with TRBJ1-2, with D possibly TRBD1 on 5 matching bases. The CDR3 is 13 amino acids. Trimming shortened V by 6 bases and J by 2 bases, and 10 bases separated the two germline ends. Germline V CDR1 and CDR2: KGHSH, LQKENI. CDR3 DNA sequence: TGTGCCAGCTCTCCCGAGGGGAACTATGGCTACACCTTC. It is translated as CASSPEGNYGYTF.

This chain uses TRBV4-1 with TRBJ2-7; 11 bases map to TRBD2. CDR3 length: 16 residues. J was trimmed by 3 bases and V by 2 bases; bases with no gene match: 6. Germline loops: CDR1 MGHRA, CDR2 YSYEKL. CDR3 region: CASSQSGTSGFYEQYF. Written as DNA, the CDR3 is TGCGCCAGCAGCCAAAGCGGGACTAGCGGATTCTACGAGCAGTACTTC.

This clone came up once. The J gene is TRBJ1-2, the V gene TRBV23-1; D ambiguous. Being an ORF, TRBV23-1 has a function that is uncertain. The ends were cut back, 4 bases at V and 2 bases at J, with 14 bases in the middle. This CDR3 spans 15 amino acids. As DNA, the CDR3 is TGCGCCAGCAGTCCCGGACCCTGGAGGAACTATGGCTACACCTTC. Translating it yields CASSPGPWRNYGYTF.

The sample holds one count of this clone. The rearrangement joins TRBV18 to TRBJ2-2; D gene unclear. CDR3 length equals 15 residues. Trimming left V 0 bases short and J 1 base short, with 6 bases between. CDR1 and CDR2 (germline): KGHSH, LQKENI. The DNA of the CDR3 is TGTGCCAGCTCACCACCACCAGGGAACACCGGGGAGCTGTTTTTT. This codes for CASSPPPGNTGELFF.

The chain has TRBV19 and TRBJ2-2; tentatively, D is TRBD2 (6 bases). CDR3 length equals 16 residues. The germline gives CDR1 LNHDA, CDR2 SQIVND (reference sequence). Trimming left V 1 base short and J 0 bases short, with 9 bases between. The CDR3 nucleotides are TGTGCCAGTAGTATAGCAGCGGGTACGAACACCGGGGAGCTGTTTTTT. It translates to CASSIAAGTNTGELFF.

The rearrangement uses TRBV4-3 and TRBJ1-1, with a tentative D call TRBD1 (5 bases). Germline CDR1 reads LGHNA; CDR2 reads YSLEER. The CDR3 covers 13 residues. V lost 4 bases to trimming and J lost 5 bases, with 11 bases between them. In DNA form, the CDR3 reads TGCGCCAGCAGCCCCGGGGGGGGTACTGAAGCTTTCTTT. Its protein is CASSPGGGTEAFF.

This chain connects TRBV30 to TRBJ2-3, with 12 positions matching TRBD2. The CDR3 is made up of 16 amino acids. Per germline, CDR1 GTSNPN and CDR2 SVGIG (reference sequence). V lost 2 bases, J lost 8 bases, and 11 bases stayed unmatched. As DNA, the CDR3 is TGTGCCTGGAGTCCAGGACTAGCGGGACCTCGGGGTACGCAGTATTTT. Protein product: CAWSPGLAGPRGTQYF. Based on the CDR3 plus reference TRBV30 and TRBJ2-3, the full variable domain is SQTIHQWPATLVQPVGSPLSLECTVEGTSNPNLYWYRQAAGRGLQLLFYSVGIGQISSEVPQNLSASRPQDRQFILSSKKLLLSDSGFYLCAWSPGLAGPRGTQYFGPGTRLTVL.

This clone was recorded a few times. The rearrangement links TRBV7-9 to TRBJ2-7; the D call may be TRBD1 or TRBD2 (6 bases each). The CDR3 covers 15 residues. V dropped 0 bases and J dropped 5 bases, with 14 bases sitting between them. CDR1 is SEHNR, CDR2 FQNEAQ, per germline (reference sequence). The CDR3 sequence is CASSLAGGRSNEQYF. The CDR3, as DNA: TGTGCCAGCAGCTTAGCGGGGGGCCGATCTAACGAGCAGTACTTC.

Only a few counts were recorded for this clone. The V call is TRBV29-1, the J call TRBJ2-7; 8 nucleotides line up with TRBD1. The CDR3 spans 14 residues. With V trimmed by 3 bases and J by 0 bases, 4 bases remained unmatched. Per germline, CDR1 SQVTM and CDR2 ANQGSEA. In DNA form, the CDR3 reads TGCAGCGTTGAGACAGGGGCGTCCTCCTACGAGCAGTACTTC. The encoded protein is CSVETGASSYEQYF.

This clone was detected only a few times. V gene TRBV7-2 combines with J gene TRBJ2-1; tentative D call: TRBD2 (5 bases). The germline V gene has CDR1 SGHTA and CDR2 FQGNSA. The CDR3 covers 15 residues. Deletions cut 4 bases from V and 5 bases from J, with 15 bases between. This CDR3 is CASSSSGWSNNEQFF. Written as DNA, the CDR3 is TGTGCCAGCAGCTCCTCGGGGTGGAGCAACAATGAGCAGTTCTTC.

The chain has TRBV19 and TRBJ2-1; D is perhaps TRBD2 (6 bases). The germline V and J ends were trimmed by 7 bases and 4 bases, with 17 bases remaining between them. There are 15 residues in the CDR3. Germline V gene sequence: CDR1 LNHDA, CDR2 SQIVND (reference sequence). This CDR3 is CASTWGGNLYNEQFF. CDR3 DNA: TGTGCCAGTACCTGGGGCGGGAATTTGTACAATGAGCAGTTCTTC.